The TCR beta chain under discussion was sequenced for a study of early T cells in non-severe SARS-CoV-2 infection. TCRdb redid the calling of the 5' RACE reads with MiXCR, one entry per CDR3 protein. This sample carries 60,000 to 70,000 distinct CDR3 sequences, 5.9% of them seen once, and the ten largest clones take 3.4%. Trimming removed 2 bases from V and 8 bases from J, with 12 bases in between. CDR3 size: 13 residues. Germline V lookup: CDR1 SEHNR, CDR2 FQNEAQ (reference sequence). This clonotype was detected ten times or more. The chain employs TRBV7-9 and TRBJ1-2; D gene uncertain. Sequenced material: whole blood, taken at baseline. This receptor was obtained from an adult who was a healthcare worker with PCR-confirmed SARS-CoV-2 infection or an uninfected control (not recorded which). The CDR3 region is CASSLSGFDGYTF. The CDR3 coding sequence is TGTGCCAGCAGCTTAAGCGGGTTTGACGGCTACACCTTC.